This T cell receptor beta chain derives from a study of CD4+ T cells in melanoma. Here immunoSEQ multiplex PCR was the method, and the copy in TCRdb shows in-frame clones only, minus some. The table shows 9,000 to 10,000 clones, with about three quarters occurring only once. V lost 4 bases and J lost 8, with 8 bases in between. The CDR3 is 11 residues long. Germline V gene lookup returns CDR1 LGHNA and CDR2 YNFKEQ. This chain joins TRBV4-2 and TRBJ1-2, with D unresolved. The source material was tumor tissue. The TCR originated in a human donor with melanoma. The CDR3: CASSLGRGYTF. In DNA form, the CDR3 reads TGTGCCAGCAGCCTAGGAAGGGGCTACACCTTC.